This TCR beta chain was identified in a study of T cells expressing NK-cell markers. Study context: Sorted CD3+CD56+NKG2C+, CD3+CD56+NKG2C- and CD3+CD56-NKG2C+ T-cell subsets were beta-chain profiled.

Study results and caveats: CD8+ T cells in 5 or 6 donors included dominant NKG2C+ clonotypes at 1.0-7.0%.

The CDR3 has 15 amino acids. CDR1 is SGHRS and CDR2 is YFSETQ in the germline V gene. A word on this clonotype: Its cognate antigen is unknown.

cDNA encoding TCR beta was synthesized via 5'RACE template switching incorporating UMIs. One entry per CDR3 protein, without DNA, is what TCRdb gives after re-calling the 5' RACE reads. The listing records under 200,000 distinct CDR3 sequences. The TCR sequence derives from a woman aged 18 to 75 in good health. Sequencing was performed on blood T cells: a sorted CD56 or NKG2C T cell subset, CD4+ or CD8+ T cells, or bulk PBMC T cells (not recorded which). The chain is built from TRBV5-1 and TRBJ1-3; TCRdb reports TRBD1, a call that lacks DNA to check it against. The CDR3 loop is CASSAETGAGNTIYF.